The 4 T cell receptor beta chains listed next were all sequenced from one sample in a study of blood T cell repertoires in COVID-19. Some clones are missing from TCRdb's copy, which holds only in-frame ones; the method was immunoSEQ multiplex PCR. This table has roughly 220,000 clones, 75% to 85% appearing once. The sample taken for sequencing was peripheral blood. These TCRs come from a woman of 80 years or more with COVID-19, enrolled during active disease.

This rearrangement joins TRBV27 to TRBJ2-1; D may be TRBD2 (6 bases). This CDR3 is built from 16 residues. Germline CDR1 and CDR2: MNHEY and SMNVEV (reference sequence). The V gene lost 8 bases and the J gene lost 0 bases, with 17 bases spanning the gap. The CDR3 loop reads CASRGSGSSSYNEQFF. The CDR3 DNA reads as TGTGCCAGCCGGGGGAGCGGATCTAGCTCCTACAATGAGCAGTTCTTC.

There are many counts of this clone. The chain carries TRBV3-1 (or the pseudogene TRBV3-2) and TRBJ1-3; the D is unclear. The CDR3 is 14 amino acids. Germline CDR1 LGHDT, CDR2 YNNKEL (reference sequence). Trimming shortened V by 4 bases and J by 8 bases, and 15 bases separated the two germline ends. The CDR3 is CASSPQWGADTIYF. In DNA, the CDR3 is TGTGCCAGCAGCCCCCAGTGGGGAGCGGACACCATATATTTT.

This rearrangement joins TRBV5-1 to TRBJ1-1; 8 nucleotides agree with TRBD1. The CDR3 has 13 residues. Germline CDR1 reads SGHRS; CDR2 reads YFSETQ. J was trimmed by 6 bases and V by 5 bases; bases with no gene match: 6. CDR3 coding DNA: TGCGCCAGCAGAATACAACAGGGGGCTGAAGCTTTCTTT. Its protein is CASRIQQGAEAFF.

The rearrangement uses TRBV11-2 and TRBJ2-3; D gene ambiguous. The CDR3 runs to 13 residues. Deletions cut 4 bases from V and 4 bases from J, with 9 bases between. Germline V gives CDR1 SGHAT, CDR2 FQNNGV. CDR3 DNA sequence: TGTGCCAGCAGCTACGACATTTCAGATACGCAGTATTTT. Translation gives CASSYDISDTQYF.